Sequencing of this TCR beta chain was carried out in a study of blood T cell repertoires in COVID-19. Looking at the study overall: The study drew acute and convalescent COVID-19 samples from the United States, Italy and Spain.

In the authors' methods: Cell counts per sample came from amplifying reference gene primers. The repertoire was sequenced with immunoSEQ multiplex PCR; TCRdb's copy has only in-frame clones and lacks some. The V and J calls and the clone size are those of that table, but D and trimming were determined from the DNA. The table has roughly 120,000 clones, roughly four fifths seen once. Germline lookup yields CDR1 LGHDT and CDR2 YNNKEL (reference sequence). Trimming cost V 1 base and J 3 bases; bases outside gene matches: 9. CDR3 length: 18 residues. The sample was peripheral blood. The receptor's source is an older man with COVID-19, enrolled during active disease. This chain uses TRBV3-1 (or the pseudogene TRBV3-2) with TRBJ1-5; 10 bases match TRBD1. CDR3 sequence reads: CASSQGPPTGGYNQPQHF. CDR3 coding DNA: TGTGCCAGCAGCCAAGGGCCGCCGACAGGGGGCTACAATCAGCCCCAGCATTTT.